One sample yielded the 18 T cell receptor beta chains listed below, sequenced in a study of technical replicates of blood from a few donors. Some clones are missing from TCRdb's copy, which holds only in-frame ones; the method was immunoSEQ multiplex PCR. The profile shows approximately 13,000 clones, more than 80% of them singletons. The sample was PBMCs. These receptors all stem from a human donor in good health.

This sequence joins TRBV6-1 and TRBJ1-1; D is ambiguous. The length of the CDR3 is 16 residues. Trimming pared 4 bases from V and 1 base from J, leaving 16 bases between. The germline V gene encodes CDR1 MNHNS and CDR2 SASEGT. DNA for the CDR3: TGTGCCAGCAGTGGACTGCGGGTCTGGGAGAACACTGAAGCTTTCTTT. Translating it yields CASSGLRVWENTEAFF.

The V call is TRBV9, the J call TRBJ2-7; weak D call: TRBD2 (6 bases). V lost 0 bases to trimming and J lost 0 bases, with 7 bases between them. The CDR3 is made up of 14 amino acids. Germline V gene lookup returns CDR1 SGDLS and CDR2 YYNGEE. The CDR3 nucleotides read TGTGCCAGCAGCGTAGGTAGCGGCTCCTACGAGCAGTACTTC. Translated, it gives CASSVGSGSYEQYF. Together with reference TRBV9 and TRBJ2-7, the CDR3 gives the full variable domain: DSGVTQTPKHLITATGQRVTLRCSPRSGDLSVYWYQQSLDQGLQFLIQYYNGEERAKGNILERFSAQQFPDLHSELNLSSLELGDSALYFCASSVGSGSYEQYFGPGTRLTVT.

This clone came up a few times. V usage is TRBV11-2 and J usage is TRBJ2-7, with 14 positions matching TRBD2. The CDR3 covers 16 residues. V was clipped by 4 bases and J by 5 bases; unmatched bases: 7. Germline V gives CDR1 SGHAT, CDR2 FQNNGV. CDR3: CASSSRSTSGRDEQYF. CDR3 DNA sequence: TGTGCCAGCAGCTCAAGATCGACTAGCGGGAGGGACGAGCAGTACTTC.

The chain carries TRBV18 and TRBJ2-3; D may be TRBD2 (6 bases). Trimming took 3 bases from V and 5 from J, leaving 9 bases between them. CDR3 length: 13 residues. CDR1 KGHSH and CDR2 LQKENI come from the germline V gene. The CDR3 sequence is CASSPNSGDTQYF. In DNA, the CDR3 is TGTGCCAGCTCACCGAATAGCGGAGATACGCAGTATTTT.

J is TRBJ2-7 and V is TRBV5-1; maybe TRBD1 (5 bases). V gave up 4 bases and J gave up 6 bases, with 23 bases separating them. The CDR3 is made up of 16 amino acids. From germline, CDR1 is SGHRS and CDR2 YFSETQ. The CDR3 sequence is CASSTTLGPGRGEQYF. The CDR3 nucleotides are TGCGCCAGCAGCACCACTTTGGGGCCAGGGCGAGGCGAGCAGTACTTC. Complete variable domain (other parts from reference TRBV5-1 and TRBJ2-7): KAGVTQTPRYLIKTRGQQVTLSCSPISGHRSVSWYQQTPGQGLQFLFEYFSETQRNKGNFPGRFSGRQFSNSRSEMNVSTLELGDSALYLCASSTTLGPGRGEQYFGPGTRLTVT.

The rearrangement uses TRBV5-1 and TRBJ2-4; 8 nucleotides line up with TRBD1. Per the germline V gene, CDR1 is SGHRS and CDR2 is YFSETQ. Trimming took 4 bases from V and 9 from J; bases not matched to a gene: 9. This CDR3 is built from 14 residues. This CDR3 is CASSPGQGRGIQYF. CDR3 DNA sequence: TGCGCCAGCAGCCCCGGACAGGGCCGGGGCATTCAGTACTTC.

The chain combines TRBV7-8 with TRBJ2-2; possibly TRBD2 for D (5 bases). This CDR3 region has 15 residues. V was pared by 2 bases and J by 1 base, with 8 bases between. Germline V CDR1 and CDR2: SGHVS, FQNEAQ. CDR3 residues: CASSLRRVNTGELFF. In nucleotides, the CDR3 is TGTGCCAGCAGCTTAAGGCGGGTGAACACCGGGGAGCTGTTTTTT.

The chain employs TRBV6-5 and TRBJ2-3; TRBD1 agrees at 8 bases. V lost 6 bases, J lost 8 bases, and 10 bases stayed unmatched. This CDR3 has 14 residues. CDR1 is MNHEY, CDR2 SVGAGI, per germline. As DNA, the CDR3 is TGTGCCAGCAGAGGGACAGGCCTCGAAGGTACGCAGTATTTT. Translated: CASRGTGLEGTQYF.

CDR3 in amino acids: CASSPHASGRNYEQYF. The CDR3, as DNA: TGTGCCAGCAGCCCACATGCTAGCGGGAGGAACTACGAGCAGTACTTC. The chain carries TRBV28 and TRBJ2-7; TRBD2 aligns across 11 bases. Trimming cost V 6 bases and J 3 bases; bases outside gene matches: 10. In germline, CDR1 is MDHEN, CDR2 SYDVKM. The CDR3 contains 16 residues.

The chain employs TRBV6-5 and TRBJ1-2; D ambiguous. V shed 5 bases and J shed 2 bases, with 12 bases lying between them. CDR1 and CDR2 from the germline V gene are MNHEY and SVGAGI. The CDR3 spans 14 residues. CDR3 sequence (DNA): TGTGCCAGCAGTATTGACGGGGAGAACTATGGCTACACCTTC. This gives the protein CASSIDGENYGYTF.

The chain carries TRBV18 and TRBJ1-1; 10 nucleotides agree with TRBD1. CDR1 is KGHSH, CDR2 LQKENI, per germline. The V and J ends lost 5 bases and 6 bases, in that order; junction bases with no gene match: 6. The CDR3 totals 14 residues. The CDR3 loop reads CASSIRDRGAEAFF. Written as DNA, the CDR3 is TGTGCCAGCTCAATCCGGGACAGGGGAGCTGAAGCTTTCTTT.

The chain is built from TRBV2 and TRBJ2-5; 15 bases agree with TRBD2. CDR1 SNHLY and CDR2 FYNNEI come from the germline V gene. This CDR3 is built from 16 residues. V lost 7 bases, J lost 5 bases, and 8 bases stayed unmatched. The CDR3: CASTTGLAGGTETQYF. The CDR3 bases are TGTGCCAGCACTACCGGACTAGCGGGAGGGACCGAGACCCAGTACTTC.

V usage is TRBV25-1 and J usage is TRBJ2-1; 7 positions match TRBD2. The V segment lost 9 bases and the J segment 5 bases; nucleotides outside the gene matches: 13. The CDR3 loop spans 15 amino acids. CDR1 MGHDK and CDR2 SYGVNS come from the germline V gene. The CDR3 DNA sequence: TGTGCCAGTTCTCTTAGCGGGTGGGATGACAATGAGCAGTTCTTC. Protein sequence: CASSLSGWDDNEQFF. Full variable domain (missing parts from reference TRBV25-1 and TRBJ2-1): EADIYQTPRYLVIGTGKKITLECSQTMGHDKMYWYQQDPGMELHLIHYSYGVNSTEKGDLSSESTVSRIRTEHFPLTLESARPSHTSQYLCASSLSGWDDNEQFFGPGTRLTVL.

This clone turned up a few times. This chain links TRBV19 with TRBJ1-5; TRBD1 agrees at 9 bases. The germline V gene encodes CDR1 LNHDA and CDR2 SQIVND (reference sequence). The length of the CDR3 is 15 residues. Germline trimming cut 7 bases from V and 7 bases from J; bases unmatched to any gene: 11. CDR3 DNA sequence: TGTGCCAGTAACGATCTGGGACAGGGCAGCCAGCCCCAGCATTTT. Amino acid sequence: CASNDLGQGSQPQHF. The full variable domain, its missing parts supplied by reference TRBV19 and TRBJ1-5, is DGGITQSPKYLFRKEGQNVTLSCEQNLNHDAMYWYRQDPGQGLRLIYYSQIVNDFQKGDIAEGYSVSREKKESFPLTVTSAQKNPTAFYLCASNDLGQGSQPQHFGDGTRLSIL.

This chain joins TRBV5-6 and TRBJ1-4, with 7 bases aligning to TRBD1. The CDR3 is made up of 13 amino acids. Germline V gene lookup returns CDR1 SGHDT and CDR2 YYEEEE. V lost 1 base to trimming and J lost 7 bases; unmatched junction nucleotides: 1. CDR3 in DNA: TGTGCCAGCAGCTTGCAGGGGGGTGAAAAACTGTTTTTT. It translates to CASSLQGGEKLFF.

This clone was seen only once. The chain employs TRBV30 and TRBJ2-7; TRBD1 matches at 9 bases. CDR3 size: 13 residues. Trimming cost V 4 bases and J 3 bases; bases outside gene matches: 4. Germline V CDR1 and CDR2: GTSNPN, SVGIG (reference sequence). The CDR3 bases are TGTGCCTGGACAGGGGACAGGGTCTACGAGCAGTACTTC. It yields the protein CAWTGDRVYEQYF.

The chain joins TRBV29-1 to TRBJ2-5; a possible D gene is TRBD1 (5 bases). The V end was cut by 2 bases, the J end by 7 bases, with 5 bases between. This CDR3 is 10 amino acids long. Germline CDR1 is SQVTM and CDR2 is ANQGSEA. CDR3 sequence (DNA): TGCAGCGTTGAACAGGGGACCCAGTACTTC. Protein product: CSVEQGTQYF.

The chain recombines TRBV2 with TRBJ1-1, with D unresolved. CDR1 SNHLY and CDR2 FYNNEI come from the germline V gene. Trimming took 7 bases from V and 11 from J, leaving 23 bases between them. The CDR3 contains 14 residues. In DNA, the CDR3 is TGTGCCAGCAAAAGTCCCGACCCGGGAGGTAGGGCTTTCTTT. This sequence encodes CASKSPDPGGRAFF.